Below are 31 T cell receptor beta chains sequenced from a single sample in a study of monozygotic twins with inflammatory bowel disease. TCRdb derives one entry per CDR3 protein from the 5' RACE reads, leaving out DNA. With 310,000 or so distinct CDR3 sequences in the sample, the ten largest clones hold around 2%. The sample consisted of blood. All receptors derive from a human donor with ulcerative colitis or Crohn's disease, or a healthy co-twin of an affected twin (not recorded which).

CDR3 sequence: CASSLGTRAETNYGYTF. The gene calls are TRBV12-3 or TRBV12-4 and TRBJ1-2. The CDR3 contains 17 residues.

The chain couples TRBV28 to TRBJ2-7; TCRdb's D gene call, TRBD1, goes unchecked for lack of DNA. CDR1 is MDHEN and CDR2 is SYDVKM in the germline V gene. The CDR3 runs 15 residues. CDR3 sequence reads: CASSLPVYRDYEQYF. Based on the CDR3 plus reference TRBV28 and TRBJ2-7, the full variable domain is DVKVTQSSRYLVKRTGEKVFLECVQDMDHENMFWYRQDPGLGLRLIYFSYDVKMKEKGDIPEGYSVSREKKERFSLILESASTNQTSMYLCASSLPVYRDYEQYFGPGTRLTVT.

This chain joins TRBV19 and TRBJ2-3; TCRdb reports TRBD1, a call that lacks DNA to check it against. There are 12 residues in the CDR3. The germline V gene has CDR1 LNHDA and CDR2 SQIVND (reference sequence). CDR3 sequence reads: CGIDGGRDTQYF.

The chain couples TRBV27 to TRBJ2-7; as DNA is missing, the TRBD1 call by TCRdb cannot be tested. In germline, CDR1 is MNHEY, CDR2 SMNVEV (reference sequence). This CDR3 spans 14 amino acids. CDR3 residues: CASSLTGTKHEQYF.

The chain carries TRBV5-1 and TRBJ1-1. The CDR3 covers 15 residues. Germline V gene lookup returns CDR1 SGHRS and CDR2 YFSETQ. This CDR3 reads CASSSDRLPLAEAFF.

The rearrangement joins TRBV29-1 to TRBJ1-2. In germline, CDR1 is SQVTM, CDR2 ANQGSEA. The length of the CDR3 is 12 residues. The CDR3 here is CSVDASPYGYTF. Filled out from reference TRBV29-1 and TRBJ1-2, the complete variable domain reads SAVISQKPSRDICQRGTSLTIQCQVDSQVTMMFWYRQQPGQSLTLIATANQGSEATYESGFVIDKFPISRPNLTFSTLTVSNMSPEDSSIYLCSVDASPYGYTFGSGTRLTVV.

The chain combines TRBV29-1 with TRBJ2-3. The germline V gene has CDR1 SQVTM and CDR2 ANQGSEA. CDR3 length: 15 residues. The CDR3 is CSVDSGVGSTDTQYF.

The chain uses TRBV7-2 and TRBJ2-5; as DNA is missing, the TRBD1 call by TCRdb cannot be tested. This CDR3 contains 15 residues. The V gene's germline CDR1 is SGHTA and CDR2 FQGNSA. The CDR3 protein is CASSLLSAGPETQYF.

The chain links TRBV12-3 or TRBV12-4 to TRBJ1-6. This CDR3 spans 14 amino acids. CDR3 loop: CASSFVGWSSPLHF.

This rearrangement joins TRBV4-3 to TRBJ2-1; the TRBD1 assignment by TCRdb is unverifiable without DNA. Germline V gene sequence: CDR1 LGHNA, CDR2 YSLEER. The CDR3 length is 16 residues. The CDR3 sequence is CASSQDWDRGENEQFF.

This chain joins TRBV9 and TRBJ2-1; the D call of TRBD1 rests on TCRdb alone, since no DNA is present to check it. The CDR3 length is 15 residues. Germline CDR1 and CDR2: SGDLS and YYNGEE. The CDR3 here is CASSSTGELFDEQFF.

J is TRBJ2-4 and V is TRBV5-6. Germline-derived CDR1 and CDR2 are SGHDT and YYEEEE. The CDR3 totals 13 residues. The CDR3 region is CASSLVGKSIQYF.

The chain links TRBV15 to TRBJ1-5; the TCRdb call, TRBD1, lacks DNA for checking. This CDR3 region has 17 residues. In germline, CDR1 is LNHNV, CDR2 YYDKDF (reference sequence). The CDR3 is CATSRDVDRISNQPQHF. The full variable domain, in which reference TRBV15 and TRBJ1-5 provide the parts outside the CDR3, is DAMVIQNPRYQVTQFGKPVTLSCSQTLNHNVMYWYQQKSSQAPKLLFHYYDKDFNNEADTPDNFQSRRPNTSFCFLDIRSPGLGDTAMYLCATSRDVDRISNQPQHFGDGTRLSIL.

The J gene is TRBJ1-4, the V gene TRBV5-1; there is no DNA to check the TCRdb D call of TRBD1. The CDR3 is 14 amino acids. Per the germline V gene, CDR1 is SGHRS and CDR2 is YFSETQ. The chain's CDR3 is CASSFGQGNEKLFF.

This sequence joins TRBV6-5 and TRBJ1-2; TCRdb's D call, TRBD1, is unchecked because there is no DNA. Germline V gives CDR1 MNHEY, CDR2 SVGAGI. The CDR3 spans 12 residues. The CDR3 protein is CASGTGSDGYTF.

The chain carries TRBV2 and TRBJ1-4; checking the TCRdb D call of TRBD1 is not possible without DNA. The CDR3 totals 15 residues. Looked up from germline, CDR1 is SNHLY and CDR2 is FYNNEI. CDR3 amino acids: CASRRQGLTNEKLFF.

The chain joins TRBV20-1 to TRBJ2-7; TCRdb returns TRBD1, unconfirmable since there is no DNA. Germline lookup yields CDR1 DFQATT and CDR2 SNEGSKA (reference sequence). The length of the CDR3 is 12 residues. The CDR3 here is CSARDRGPEQYF.

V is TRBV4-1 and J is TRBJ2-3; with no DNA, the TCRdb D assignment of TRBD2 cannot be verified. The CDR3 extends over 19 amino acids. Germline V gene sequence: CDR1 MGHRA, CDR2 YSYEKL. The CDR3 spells CASSQVVFEGPSGADTQYF.

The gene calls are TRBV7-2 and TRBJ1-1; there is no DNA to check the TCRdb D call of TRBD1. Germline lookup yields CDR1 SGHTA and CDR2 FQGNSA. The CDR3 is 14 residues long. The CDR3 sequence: CASSLVRTASEAFF.

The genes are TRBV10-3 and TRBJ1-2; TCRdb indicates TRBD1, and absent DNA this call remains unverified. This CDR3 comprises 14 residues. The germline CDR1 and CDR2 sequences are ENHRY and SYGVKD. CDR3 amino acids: CAISPGGVLEGYTF.

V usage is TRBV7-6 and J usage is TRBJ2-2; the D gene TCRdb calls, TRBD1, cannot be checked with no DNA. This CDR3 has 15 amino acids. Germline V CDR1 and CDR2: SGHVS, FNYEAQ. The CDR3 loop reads CASSLAPRVPGELFF. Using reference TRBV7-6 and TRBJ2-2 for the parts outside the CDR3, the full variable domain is GAGVSQSPRYKVTKRGQDVALRCDPISGHVSLYWYRQALGQGPEFLTYFNYEAQQDKSGLPNDRFSAERPEGSISTLTIQRTEQRDSAMYRCASSLAPRVPGELFFGEGSRLTVL.

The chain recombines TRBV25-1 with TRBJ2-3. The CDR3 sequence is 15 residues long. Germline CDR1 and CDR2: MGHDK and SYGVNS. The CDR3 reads CASSEFPTATDTQYF.

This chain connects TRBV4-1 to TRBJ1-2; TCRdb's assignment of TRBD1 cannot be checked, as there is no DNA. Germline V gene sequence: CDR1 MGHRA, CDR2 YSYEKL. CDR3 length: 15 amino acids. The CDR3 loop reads CASSQEGTGYYGYTF.

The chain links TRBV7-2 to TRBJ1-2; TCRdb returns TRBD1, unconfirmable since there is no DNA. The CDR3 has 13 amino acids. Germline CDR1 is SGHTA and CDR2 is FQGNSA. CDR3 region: CASSFQGKGGYTF. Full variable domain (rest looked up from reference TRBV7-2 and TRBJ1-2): GAGVSQSPSNKVTEKGKDVELRCDPISGHTALYWYRQSLGQGLEFLIYFQGNSAPDKSGLPSDRFSAERTGGSVSTLTIQRTQQEDSAVYLCASSFQGKGGYTFGSGTRLTVV.

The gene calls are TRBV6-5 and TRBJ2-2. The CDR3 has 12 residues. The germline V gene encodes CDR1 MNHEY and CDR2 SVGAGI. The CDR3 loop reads CASSYSAGELFF.

CDR3 residues: CASSQGYEELFF. The rearrangement links TRBV5-1 to TRBJ2-2; TCRdb outputs TRBD1, but without DNA this stays unchecked. CDR3 length: 12 residues. From germline, CDR1 is SGHRS and CDR2 YFSETQ.

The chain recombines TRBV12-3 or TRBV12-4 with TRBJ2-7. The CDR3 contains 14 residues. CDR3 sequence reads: CASSLGSGPYEQYF.

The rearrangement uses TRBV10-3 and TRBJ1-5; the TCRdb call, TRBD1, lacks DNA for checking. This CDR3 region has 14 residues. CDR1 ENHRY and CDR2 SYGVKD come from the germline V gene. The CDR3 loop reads CAISEQGIYQPQHF.

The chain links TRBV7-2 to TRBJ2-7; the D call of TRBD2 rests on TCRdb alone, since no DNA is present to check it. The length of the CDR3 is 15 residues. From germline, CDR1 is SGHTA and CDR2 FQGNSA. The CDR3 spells CASSFLLARAGEQYF.

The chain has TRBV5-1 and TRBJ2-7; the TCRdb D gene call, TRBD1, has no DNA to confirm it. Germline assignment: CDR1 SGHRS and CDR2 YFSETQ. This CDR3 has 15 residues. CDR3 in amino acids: CASRHPYEKSYEQYF.

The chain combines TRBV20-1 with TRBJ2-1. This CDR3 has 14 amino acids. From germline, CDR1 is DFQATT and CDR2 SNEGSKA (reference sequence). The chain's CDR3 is CSASPTSAYNEQFF.